This is a list of T cell receptor beta chains from one sample in a study of cytomegalovirus exposure and HLA in healthy donors. TCRdb's table, derived via immunoSEQ multiplex PCR, lists solely in-frame clones and lacks some. Here the sample spans 110,000 or so clones, 60% to 80% being singletons. Sequenced input: PBMCs. Receptor source: a man in his fifties in good health and CMV-seropositive. Each CDR3 is given with its conserved first and last residue. D genes are given only for firm matches. For some rows the clone size is stated as once, few or many, or as a class when expanded; others skip it.

NA NA TRBJ2-7 TRBV5-1 TGCGCCAGCAGCTTGGGAGGGACACGGGGAACGGTTGGCGAGCAGTACTTC CASSLGGTRGTVGEQYF
TRBD1 NA TRBJ2-1 TRBV11-2 TGTGCCAGCAGCCCCTGGTCCGGACAGGGAGTCTACAATGAGCAGTTCTTC CASSPWSGQGVYNEQFF
NA NA TRBJ1-5 TRBV6-1 TGTGCCAGCAGTGAAGGGGGCGGCAATCAGCCCCAGCATTTT CASSEGGGNQPQHF
NA NA TRBJ2-7 TRBV6-5 TGTGCCAGCAGTTATACACCCAAACCGAGGAACGAGCAGTACTTC CASSYTPKPRNEQYF
NA NA TRBJ1-2 TRBV27 TGTGCCAGCAGTGGTGACAGAAATGGCTATGGCTACACCTTC CASSGDRNGYGYTF
NA NA TRBJ1-5 TRBV27 TGTGCCAGCAGTTTGTCTCAGTCCAATCAGCCCCAGCATTTT CASSLSQSNQPQHF
TRBD1 NA TRBJ2-7 TRBV5-1 TGCGCCAGCAGGAGCCGGGACAGCTCCTCCTACGAGCAGTACTTC CASRSRDSSSYEQYF
NA NA TRBJ2-1 TRBV7-6 TGTGCCAGCAGCTTCGGGACTGCCAATGAGCAGTTCTTC CASSFGTANEQFF
NA NA TRBJ1-5 TRBV10-1 TGCGCCAGCAGTGAGTACAGAGATAGCAATCAGCCCCAGCATTTT CASSEYRDSNQPQHF
TRBD2 few TRBJ2-5 TRBV9 TGTGCCAGCAGCGAGGGAGGGGAGGAGACCCAGTACTTC CASSEGGEETQYF
TRBD1 NA TRBJ1-3 TRBV7-8 TGTGCCAGCAGCCCGTTCGGCCCGACCGGGACAGCTGGAAACACCATATATTTT CASSPFGPTGTAGNTIYF